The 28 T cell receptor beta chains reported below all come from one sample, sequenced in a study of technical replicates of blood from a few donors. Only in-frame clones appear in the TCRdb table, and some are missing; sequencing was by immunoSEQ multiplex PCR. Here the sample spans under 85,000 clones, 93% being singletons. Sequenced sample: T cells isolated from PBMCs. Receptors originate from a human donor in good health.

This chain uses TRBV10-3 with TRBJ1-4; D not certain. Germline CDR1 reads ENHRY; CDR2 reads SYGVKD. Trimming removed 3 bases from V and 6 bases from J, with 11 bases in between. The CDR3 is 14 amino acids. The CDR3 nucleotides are TGTGCCATCAGTGAACGGGGTAACGATGAAAAACTGTTTTTT. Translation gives CAISERGNDEKLFF.

CDR3 DNA: TGTGCCAGTAGTATAAGGGGGCGCGGTGGGACCCAGTACTTC. Translating it yields CASSIRGRGGTQYF. The J gene is TRBJ2-5, the V gene TRBV19, with TRBD1 matching 7 bases. Germline CDR1 reads LNHDA; CDR2 reads SQIVND (reference sequence). Trimming cost V 2 bases and J 7 bases; bases outside gene matches: 7. The CDR3 extends over 14 amino acids. Based on the CDR3 plus reference TRBV19 and TRBJ2-5, the full variable domain is DGGITQSPKYLFRKEGQNVTLSCEQNLNHDAMYWYRQDPGQGLRLIYYSQIVNDFQKGDIAEGYSVSREKKESFPLTVTSAQKNPTAFYLCASSIRGRGGTQYFGPGTRLLVL.

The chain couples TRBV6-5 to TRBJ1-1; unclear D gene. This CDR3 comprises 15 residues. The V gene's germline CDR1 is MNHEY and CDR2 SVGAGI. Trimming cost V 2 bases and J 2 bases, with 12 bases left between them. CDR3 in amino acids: CASSYSGHFNTEAFF. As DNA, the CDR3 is TGTGCCAGCAGTTACAGCGGCCACTTCAACACTGAAGCTTTCTTT.

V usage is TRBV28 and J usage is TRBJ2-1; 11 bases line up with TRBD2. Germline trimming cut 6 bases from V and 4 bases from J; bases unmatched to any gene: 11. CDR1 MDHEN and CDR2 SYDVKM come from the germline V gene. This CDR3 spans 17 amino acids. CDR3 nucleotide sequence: TGTGCCAGCAGGCCGACGCGACTAGCGGGACCGTACAATGAGCAGTTCTTC. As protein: CASRPTRLAGPYNEQFF.

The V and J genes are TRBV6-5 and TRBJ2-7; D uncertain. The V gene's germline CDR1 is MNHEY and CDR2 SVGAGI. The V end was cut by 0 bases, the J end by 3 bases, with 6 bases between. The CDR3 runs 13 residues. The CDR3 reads CASSYSFNYEQYF. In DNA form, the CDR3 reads TGTGCCAGCAGTTACTCATTCAACTACGAGCAGTACTTC.

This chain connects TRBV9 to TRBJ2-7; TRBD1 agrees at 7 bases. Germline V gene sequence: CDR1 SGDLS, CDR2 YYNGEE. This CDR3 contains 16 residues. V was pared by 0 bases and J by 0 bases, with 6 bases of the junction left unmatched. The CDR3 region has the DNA TGTGCCAGCAGCGTAGCTCAGGGACAGTTCTCCTACGAGCAGTACTTC. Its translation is CASSVAQGQFSYEQYF.

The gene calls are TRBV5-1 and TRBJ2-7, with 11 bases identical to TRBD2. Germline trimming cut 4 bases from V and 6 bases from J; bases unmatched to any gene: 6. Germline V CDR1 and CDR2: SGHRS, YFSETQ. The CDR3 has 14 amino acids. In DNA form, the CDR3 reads TGCGCCAGCAGCCCCCTTGGACTAGCGGGCGAGCAGTACTTC. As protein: CASSPLGLAGEQYF.

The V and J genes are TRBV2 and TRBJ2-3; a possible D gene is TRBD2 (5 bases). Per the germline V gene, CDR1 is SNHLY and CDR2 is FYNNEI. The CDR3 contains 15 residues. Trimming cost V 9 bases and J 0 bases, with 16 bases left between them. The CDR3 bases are TGTGCCAGATTAAAAACTCGAGGGAGCACAGATACGCAGTATTTT. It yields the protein CARLKTRGSTDTQYF.

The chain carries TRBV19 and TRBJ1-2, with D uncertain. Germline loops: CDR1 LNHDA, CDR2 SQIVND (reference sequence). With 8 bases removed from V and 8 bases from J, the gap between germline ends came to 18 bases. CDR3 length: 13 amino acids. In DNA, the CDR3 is TGTGCCAGTCGCTCCAGTTTCTTACAGGGCTACACCTTC. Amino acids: CASRSSFLQGYTF.

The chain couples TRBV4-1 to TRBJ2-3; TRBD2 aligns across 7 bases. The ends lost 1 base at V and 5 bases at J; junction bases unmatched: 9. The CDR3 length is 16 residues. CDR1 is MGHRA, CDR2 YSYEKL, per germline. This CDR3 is CASSQGGSRIRDTQYF. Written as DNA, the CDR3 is TGCGCCAGCAGCCAAGGCGGGAGCAGAATACGAGATACGCAGTATTTT.

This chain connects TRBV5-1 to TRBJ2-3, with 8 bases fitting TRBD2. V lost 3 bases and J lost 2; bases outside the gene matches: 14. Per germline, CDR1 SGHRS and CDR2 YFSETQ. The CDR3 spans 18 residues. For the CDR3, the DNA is TGCGCCAGCAGCTCGGGATATCTACGGGGGGGTGACACAGATACGCAGTATTTT. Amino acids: CASSSGYLRGGDTDTQYF.

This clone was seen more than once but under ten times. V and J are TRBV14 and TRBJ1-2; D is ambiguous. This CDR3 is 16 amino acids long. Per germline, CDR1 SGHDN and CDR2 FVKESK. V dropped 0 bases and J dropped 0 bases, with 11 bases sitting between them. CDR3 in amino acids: CASSQDPARANYGYTF. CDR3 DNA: TGTGCCAGCAGCCAAGATCCTGCACGAGCTAACTATGGCTACACCTTC.

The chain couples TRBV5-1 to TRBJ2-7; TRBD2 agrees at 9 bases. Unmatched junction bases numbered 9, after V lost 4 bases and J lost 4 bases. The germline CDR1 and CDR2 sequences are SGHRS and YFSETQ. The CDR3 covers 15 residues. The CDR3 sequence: CASSRSGGHKYEQYF. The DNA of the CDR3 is TGCGCCAGCAGCCGAAGCGGGGGGCACAAGTACGAGCAGTACTTC.

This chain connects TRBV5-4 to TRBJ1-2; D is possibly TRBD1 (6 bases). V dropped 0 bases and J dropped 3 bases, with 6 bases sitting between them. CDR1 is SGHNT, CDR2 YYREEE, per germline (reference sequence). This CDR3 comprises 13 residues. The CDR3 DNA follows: TGTGCCAGCAGCTTGGAGGGGGACTATGGCTACACCTTC. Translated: CASSLEGDYGYTF. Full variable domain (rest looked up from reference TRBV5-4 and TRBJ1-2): ETGVTQSPTHLIKTRGQQVTLRCSSQSGHNTVSWYQQALGQGPQFIFQYYREEENGRGNFPPRFSGLQFPNYSSELNVNALELDDSALYLCASSLEGDYGYTFGSGTRLTVV.

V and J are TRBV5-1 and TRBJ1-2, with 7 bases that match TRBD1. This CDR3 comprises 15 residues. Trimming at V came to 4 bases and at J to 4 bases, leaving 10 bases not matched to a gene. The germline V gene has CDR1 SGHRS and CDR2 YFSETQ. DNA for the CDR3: TGCGCCAGCAGCGCCGATGGGACAGTCTCCTATGGCTACACCTTC. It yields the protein CASSADGTVSYGYTF.

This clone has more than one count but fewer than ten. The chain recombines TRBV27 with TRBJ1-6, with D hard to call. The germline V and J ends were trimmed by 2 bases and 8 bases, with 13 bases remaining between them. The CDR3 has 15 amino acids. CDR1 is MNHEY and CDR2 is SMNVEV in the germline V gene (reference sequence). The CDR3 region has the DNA TGTGCCAGCAGTTTAAGTTGGAGGGATGATTCACCCCTCCACTTT. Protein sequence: CASSLSWRDDSPLHF.

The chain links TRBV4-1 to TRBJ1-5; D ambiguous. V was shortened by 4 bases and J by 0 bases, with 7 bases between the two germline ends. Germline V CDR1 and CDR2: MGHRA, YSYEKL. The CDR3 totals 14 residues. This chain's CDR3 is CASSPTYSNQPQHF. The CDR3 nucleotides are TGCGCCAGCAGCCCAACCTATAGCAATCAGCCCCAGCATTTT.

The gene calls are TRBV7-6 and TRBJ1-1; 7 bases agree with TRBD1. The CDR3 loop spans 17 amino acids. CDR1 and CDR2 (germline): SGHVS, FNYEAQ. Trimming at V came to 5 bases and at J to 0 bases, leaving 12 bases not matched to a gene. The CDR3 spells CASSPPGGGVVNTEAFF. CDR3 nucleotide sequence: TGTGCCAGCAGCCCCCCCGGAGGGGGCGTCGTGAACACTGAAGCTTTCTTT.

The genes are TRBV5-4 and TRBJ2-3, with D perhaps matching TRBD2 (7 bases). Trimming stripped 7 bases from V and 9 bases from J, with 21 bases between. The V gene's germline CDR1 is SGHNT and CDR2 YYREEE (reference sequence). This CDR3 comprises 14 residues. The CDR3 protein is CASETLAGDRTQYF. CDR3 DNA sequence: TGTGCCAGCGAAACCCTGGCGGGAGACAGGACGCAGTATTTT.

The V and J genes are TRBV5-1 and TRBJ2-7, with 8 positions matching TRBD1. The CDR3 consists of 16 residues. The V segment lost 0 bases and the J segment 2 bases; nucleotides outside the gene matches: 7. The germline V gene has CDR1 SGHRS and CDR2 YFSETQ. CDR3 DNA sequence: TGCGCCAGCAGCTTGGTTGGACAGGGACAGACCTACGAGCAGTACTTC. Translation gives CASSLVGQGQTYEQYF.

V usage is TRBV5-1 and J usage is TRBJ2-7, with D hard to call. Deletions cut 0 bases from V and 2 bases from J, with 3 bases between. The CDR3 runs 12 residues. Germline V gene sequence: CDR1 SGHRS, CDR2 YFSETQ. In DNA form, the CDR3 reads TGCGCCAGCAGCTTGGGAGCCTACGAGCAGTACTTC. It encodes CASSLGAYEQYF.

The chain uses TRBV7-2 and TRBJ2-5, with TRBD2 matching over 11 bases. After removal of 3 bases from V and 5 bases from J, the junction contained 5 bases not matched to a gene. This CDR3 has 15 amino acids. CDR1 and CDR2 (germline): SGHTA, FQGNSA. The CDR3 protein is CASSFTSGSFETQYF. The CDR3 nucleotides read TGTGCCAGCAGCTTTACTAGCGGGAGTTTTGAGACCCAGTACTTC.

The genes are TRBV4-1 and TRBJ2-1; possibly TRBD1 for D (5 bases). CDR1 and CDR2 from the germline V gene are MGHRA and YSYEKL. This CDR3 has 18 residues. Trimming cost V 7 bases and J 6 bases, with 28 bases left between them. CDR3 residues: CASTNSPGPRGMANEQFF. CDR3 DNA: TGCGCCAGCACCAATTCCCCAGGGCCTAGGGGTATGGCCAATGAGCAGTTCTTC.

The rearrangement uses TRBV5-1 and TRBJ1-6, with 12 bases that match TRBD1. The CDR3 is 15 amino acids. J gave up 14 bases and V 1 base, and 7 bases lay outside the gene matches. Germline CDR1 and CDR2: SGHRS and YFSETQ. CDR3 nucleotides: TGCGCCAGCAGCTTGCAGGGACAGGGGGCGCAAGCCCTCCACTTT. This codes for CASSLQGQGAQALHF.

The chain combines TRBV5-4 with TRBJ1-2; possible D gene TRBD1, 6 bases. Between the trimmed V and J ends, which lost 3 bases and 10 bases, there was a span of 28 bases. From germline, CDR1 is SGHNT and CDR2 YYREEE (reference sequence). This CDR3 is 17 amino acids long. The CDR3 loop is CASSSAGTGWNLQAYTF. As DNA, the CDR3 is TGTGCCAGCAGCTCAGCTGGCACAGGGTGGAACTTGCAGGCCTACACCTTC.

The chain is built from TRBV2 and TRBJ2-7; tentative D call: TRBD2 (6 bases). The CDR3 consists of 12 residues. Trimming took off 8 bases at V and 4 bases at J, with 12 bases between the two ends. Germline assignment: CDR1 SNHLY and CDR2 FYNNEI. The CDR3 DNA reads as TGTGCCAGCTCGGGGAGGTGGTACGAGCAGTACTTC. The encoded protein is CASSGRWYEQYF.

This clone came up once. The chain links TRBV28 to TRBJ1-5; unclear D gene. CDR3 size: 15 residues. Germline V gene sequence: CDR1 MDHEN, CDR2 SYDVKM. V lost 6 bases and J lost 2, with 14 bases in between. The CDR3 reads CASSPDTLRNQPQHF. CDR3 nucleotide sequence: TGTGCCAGCAGCCCCGACACGCTCCGCAATCAGCCCCAGCATTTT. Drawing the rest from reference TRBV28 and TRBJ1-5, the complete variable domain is DVKVTQSSRYLVKRTGEKVFLECVQDMDHENMFWYRQDPGLGLRLIYFSYDVKMKEKGDIPEGYSVSREKKERFSLILESASTNQTSMYLCASSPDTLRNQPQHFGDGTRLSIL.

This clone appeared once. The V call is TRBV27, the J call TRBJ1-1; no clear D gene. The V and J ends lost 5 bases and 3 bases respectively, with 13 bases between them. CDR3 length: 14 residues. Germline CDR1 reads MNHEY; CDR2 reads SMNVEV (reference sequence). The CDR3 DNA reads TGTGCCAGCAGTCATACCGTAGCTTACACTGAAGCTTTCTTT. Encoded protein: CASSHTVAYTEAFF.